This T cell receptor delta chain originates from a study of γδ T cells in repeated Plasmodium falciparum infection (dated by TCRdb to about 2021). For context, the study as a whole: In the natural-infection arm, Malian children exposed to intense seasonal malaria transmission were enrolled and compared against age and gender matched Australian children. Malian gammadelta TCR repertoires were analysed cross-sectionally during no-transmission periods and longitudinally across acute febrile malaria episodes. The study examined how repeated Plasmodium falciparum infection shapes the human gammadelta T cell repertoire, using natural infection in Mali and controlled human malaria infection. Samples from controlled-infection subjects were taken at baseline, just before selected infections, and 21 days after each infection. Four controlled human malaria infections were administered to about five malaria-naive U.S. adults over 644 days by bites from P. falciparum NF54-infected Anopheles stephensi mosquitoes.

The library was generated by multiplex PCR. Data came from an Illumina MiSeq. Both TCR gamma (TRG) and TCR delta (TRD) chains were sequenced from each sorted gammadelta T cell sample. The published analysis was carried out like this. Clonotype tree plots, accumulated frequency of the top 20 clonotypes, diversity index (DI) and D75 metrics were included in the repertoire analyses. TCRdb called clones afresh from the public reads with CATT; identical DNA rows were later merged. TCRdb, not the authors, supplied the V and J calls. This sample comprises around 49,000 delta-chain clones, roughly 2% of them detected only once. The ten largest account for approximately 25% of the sample. For this chain, trimming is 3 bases at the V end and 5 bases at the J end, and the number of junction bases without a gene match is 22. From a lookup of the germline V gene, CDR1 and CDR2 are TSWWSYY and QGS. The CDR3 covers 21 residues, taking in both the cysteine and the phenylalanine. The kept DNA is CDR3 alone, 63 bases in frame from the first base.

Note on this clone: Which antigen it targets is not known. The TCRdb record carries a much larger clone's protein, which differs from this DNA's translation at residue 17; a read error is the likely cause, and the protein listed here is the DNA translation.

The paper's findings and limits, for the study overall: Vdelta2-negative gammadelta TCR repertoires from Malian children appeared more clonally expanded, less diverse and less shared than those of Australian children. A highly stable polyclonal repertoire over time and infection, with many inter-individual overlapping TCRgamma sequences, was shown by Vgamma9/Vdelta2+ TCR repertoires. Generalizability was limited because the Malian cohort came from a small rural village made up predominantly of one ethnic group. Analysis of inter-individual variability in gammadelta T cell responses was limited by the small size of the controlled-infection cohort. In Vdelta2-negative, largely Vdelta1+, gammadelta TCR repertoires, repeated controlled infections appeared to drive waves of new clonotype selection.

For bulk TCR repertoire analysis, Vgamma9/Vdelta2+ and Vdelta2-negative gammadelta T cell populations were flow-sorted out of peripheral blood mononuclear cells. The chain joins TRDV1 to TRDJ1, with 12 middle bases fitting TRDD3. The J gene, absent from TCRdb, was called here by matching the DNA to germline. The material sequenced was gamma-delta T cells from blood. The origin of this receptor is a pool of human donors (malaria-infected and uninfected, not separated). The bases are TGTGCTCTTGGGGATCCTCTTCTATCCAGCTGGGGGATACGCGGTCTTGATAAACTCATCTTT. The translation is CALGDPLLSSWGIRGLDKLIF.